One and the same sample provided the 10 T cell receptor beta chains below, sequenced in a study of blood T cell repertoires in COVID-19. The method was immunoSEQ multiplex PCR; TCRdb's version includes in-frame clones alone and lacks a portion of them. The sample holds several thousand clones, 85% to 90% seen once. Source material: peripheral blood. These receptor sequences come from a human donor in a cohort sampled during active COVID-19.

The chain couples TRBV7-3 to TRBJ2-3; possible D gene TRBD2, 5 bases. The germline V gene encodes CDR1 SGHTA and CDR2 FQGTGA. V lost 3 bases and J lost 0, with 10 bases in between. The CDR3 length is 15 residues. The CDR3 DNA is TGTGCCAGCAGCTTGACTACCGGGAGCACAGATACGCAGTATTTT. Residues: CASSLTTGSTDTQYF.

The CDR3 is CASSIGTSGARYEQFF. The CDR3 region has the DNA TGTGCCAGTAGTATAGGAACTAGCGGGGCCAGATATGAGCAGTTCTTC. The rearrangement uses TRBV19 and TRBJ2-1; 10 positions agree with TRBD2. Germline CDR1 LNHDA, CDR2 SQIVND (reference sequence). V lost 1 base and J lost 8; bases outside the gene matches: 8. The CDR3 is made up of 16 amino acids.

The chain employs TRBV11-2 and TRBJ1-5; the match to TRBD1 covers 8 bases. The CDR3 is made up of 13 amino acids. Germline V gives CDR1 SGHAT, CDR2 FQNNGV. V was clipped by 5 bases and J by 5 bases; unmatched bases: 2. CDR3 region: CASSPTGDQPQHF. The CDR3 DNA is TGTGCCAGCAGCCCGACAGGGGATCAGCCCCAGCATTTT.

This clone has more than one count but fewer than ten. The chain employs TRBV30 and TRBJ1-1; D unresolved. Germline lookup yields CDR1 GTSNPN and CDR2 SVGIG (reference sequence). This CDR3 region has 11 residues. V gave up 4 bases and J gave up 0 bases, with 3 bases separating them. CDR3 region: CAWNMNTEAFF. The CDR3 region has the DNA TGTGCCTGGAACATGAACACTGAAGCTTTCTTT.

The rearrangement uses TRBV2 and TRBJ2-7, with TRBD1 matching over 8 bases. The CDR3 extends over 13 amino acids. CDR1 and CDR2 (germline): SNHLY, FYNNEI. After removal of 11 bases from V and 4 bases from J, the junction contained 10 bases not matched to a gene. CDR3 sequence: CALRSRGLYEQYF. DNA for the CDR3: TGTGCCTTAAGGAGCAGGGGGCTATACGAGCAGTACTTC.

J is TRBJ2-3 and V is TRBV18, with a tentative D call TRBD2 (5 bases). The CDR3 sequence is 13 residues long. Germline values: CDR1 KGHSH, CDR2 LQKENI. Trimming pared 3 bases from V and 4 bases from J, leaving 8 bases between. As DNA, the CDR3 is TGTGCCAGCTCACCTGGAGGTCCAGATACGCAGTATTTT. Translated, it gives CASSPGGPDTQYF.

CDR3 sequence: CASSMTGQGSDTQYF. The CDR3 DNA sequence: TGTGCCAGCAGCATGACGGGACAGGGGTCAGATACGCAGTATTTT. V and J are TRBV6-6 and TRBJ2-3, with 10 bases fitting TRBD1. Per germline, CDR1 MNHNY and CDR2 SVGAGI (reference sequence). Germline trimming cut 6 bases from V and 4 bases from J; bases unmatched to any gene: 7. The CDR3 runs to 15 residues.

The chain combines TRBV20-1 with TRBJ2-5, with TRBD1 as a possible D gene (6 bases). V was trimmed by 3 bases and J by 5 bases, leaving 19 bases between them. Germline V gene sequence: CDR1 DFQATT, CDR2 SNEGSKA (reference sequence). The CDR3 length is 15 residues. This CDR3 reads CSASGVGGREETQYF. The CDR3, as DNA: TGCAGTGCTAGTGGGGTAGGGGGTAGGGAGGAGACCCAGTACTTC.

The rearrangement uses TRBV5-1 and TRBJ2-2; 8 positions agree with TRBD1. The CDR3 extends over 16 amino acids. The V segment lost 1 base and the J segment 5 bases; nucleotides outside the gene matches: 7. From germline, CDR1 is SGHRS and CDR2 YFSETQ. CDR3 sequence (DNA): TGCGCCAGCAGCTTGCGGACAGGGAGGAGAACCGGGGAGCTGTTTTTT. Translation: CASSLRTGRRTGELFF.

This chain uses TRBV30 with TRBJ1-4; D possibly corresponds to TRBD1 (6 bases). The CDR3 sequence is 13 residues long. The ends were cut back, 6 bases at V and 6 bases at J, with 14 bases in the middle. Germline values: CDR1 GTSNPN, CDR2 SVGIG (reference sequence). In nucleotides, the CDR3 is TGTGCCTGCACCCGAGGGGGGGATGAAAAACTGTTTTTT. Protein sequence: CACTRGGDEKLFF.